This T cell receptor (beta chain) comes out of a study of T-cell memory formation after mild COVID-19. Study details: Largely, the TCR clusters proved donor specific.

General study results and limits: Among clones peaking at day 37 in the second wave, SARS-CoV-2 specificity remained unconfirmed. Pre-infection memory already had some responding clones, implying cross-reactive memory joined.

This CDR3 has 15 residues. V dropped 0 bases and J dropped 2 bases, with 10 bases sitting between them. Germline V gives CDR1 LGHNA, CDR2 YNFKEQ. TCRdb used MiXCR to reprocess the 5' RACE reads, holding one entry per CDR3 protein. This sample has 360,000 or so distinct CDR3 sequences, with approximately 27% found just once. This clonotype was counted at least ten times. Its target is unknown. The sequenced sample consisted of PBMCs or a T cell subset sorted from them (not recorded which). The receptor comes from an adult woman who had mild COVID-19 (a few samples of this study predate the infection). Cell type and time point are not known. The chain links TRBV4-2 to TRBJ2-5, with D tentatively TRBD2 (6 bases). The CDR3 region is CASSQELAAQETQYF. The CDR3 DNA sequence: TGTGCCAGCAGCCAAGAACTAGCAGCTCAAGAGACCCAGTACTTC.